The 31 T cell receptor beta chains below were found in one sample sequenced in a study of shared clonotypes between healthy human individuals. Sequenced by immunoSEQ multiplex PCR; TCRdb stores in-frame clones only, minus some. The data show approximately 95,000 clones, under 80% seen once. Sequencing was done on a sample of memory CD8+ T cells sorted from blood. Subset here: CD45RO+ cells pooled with CCR7-negative TemRA cells. All receptors derive from a man in his thirties or forties in good health.

The chain has TRBV7-8 and TRBJ2-7; 10 bases match TRBD2. The V and J ends lost 5 bases and 2 bases, in that order; junction bases with no gene match: 9. The CDR3 is 16 residues long. Germline V gives CDR1 SGHVS, CDR2 FQNEAQ. The CDR3: CASSPRTSGMAYEQYF. The CDR3 DNA sequence: TGTGCCAGCAGCCCAAGGACTAGCGGAATGGCCTACGAGCAGTACTTC.

The chain is built from TRBV15 and TRBJ2-1, with unresolved D. Trimming removed 0 bases at V and 0 bases at J, with 9 bases between. This CDR3 contains 16 residues. Germline values: CDR1 LNHNV, CDR2 YYDKDF (reference sequence). The CDR3 sequence is CATSRDITSSYNEQFF. DNA for the CDR3: TGTGCCACCAGCAGAGATATCACAAGCTCCTACAATGAGCAGTTCTTC.

This clone was seen a handful of times. This chain links TRBV28 with TRBJ2-1, with D unresolved. The germline V gene has CDR1 MDHEN and CDR2 SYDVKM. Trimming shortened V by 10 bases and J by 8 bases, and 12 bases separated the two germline ends. This CDR3 comprises 11 residues. DNA for the CDR3: TGTGCCACCTCAACCGTCTATGAGCAGTTCTTC. The encoded protein is CATSTVYEQFF.

This clone appeared a single time. The chain links TRBV27 to TRBJ1-1, with 7 bases fitting TRBD1. The CDR3 runs 18 residues. Trimming at V came to 7 bases and at J to 3 bases, leaving 20 bases not matched to a gene. Per the germline V gene, CDR1 is MNHEY and CDR2 is SMNVEV (reference sequence). The CDR3 loop is CASKKPARGQGYDTEAFF. The CDR3 bases are TGTGCCAGCAAAAAACCCGCTAGGGGGCAGGGGTACGACACTGAAGCTTTCTTT.

For the CDR3, the DNA is TGCGCCAGCAGCTCACGTCCAGGGCGGGGGGACACTGAAGCTTTCTTT. Amino acids: CASSSRPGRGDTEAFF. The J gene is TRBJ1-1, the V gene TRBV4-1; a possible D gene is TRBD1 (5 bases). Per the germline V gene, CDR1 is MGHRA and CDR2 is YSYEKL. Deletions cut 5 bases from V and 3 bases from J, with 19 bases between. This CDR3 spans 16 amino acids.

This clone was recorded at least ten times. The likely explanation is a read error, given a far larger clone one base away. J is TRBJ2-2 and V is TRBV6-4, with a possible D match to TRBD1 (5 bases). V was trimmed by 3 bases and J by 3 bases, leaving 8 bases between them. The CDR3 totals 14 residues. Germline V gene lookup returns CDR1 MRHNA and CDR2 SNTAGT. The chain's CDR3 is CASSEGPDTGELFF. CDR3 in DNA: TGTGCCAGCAGTGAGGGGCCAGACACCGGGGAGCTGTTTTTT.

This clone appeared a single time. The chain combines TRBV4-2 with TRBJ2-7, with D uncertain. The CDR3 contains 13 residues. Trimming removed 1 base at V and 2 bases at J, with 6 bases between. Germline CDR1 reads LGHNA; CDR2 reads YNFKEQ. CDR3 in amino acids: CASSQGYAYEQYF. The CDR3, as DNA: TGTGCCAGCAGCCAAGGGTACGCCTACGAGCAGTACTTC.

This rearrangement joins TRBV28 to TRBJ2-4, with D possibly called TRBD1 or TRBD2 (5 bases each). The germline CDR1 and CDR2 sequences are MDHEN and SYDVKM. V was trimmed by 2 bases and J by 3 bases, leaving 20 bases between them. CDR3 length equals 18 residues. The CDR3 DNA is TGTGCCAGCAGTTTAGCGACCTGGGTCGGGACGGTCAAAAACATTCAGTACTTC. This encodes CASSLATWVGTVKNIQYF.

This clone was seen a single time. The CDR3 DNA sequence: TGTGCCAGCTCCCCCGAAGGACAGGGCTGGGGCTACACCTTC. Its protein is CASSPEGQGWGYTF. The rearrangement links TRBV6-1 to TRBJ1-2, with 8 bases matching TRBD1. The junction had 13 bases not matched to a gene; V was cut back by 8 bases and J by 8 bases. Germline V lookup: CDR1 MNHNS, CDR2 SASEGT. This CDR3 is 14 amino acids long.

The chain joins TRBV7-6 to TRBJ1-2; D remains unclear. From germline, CDR1 is SGHVS and CDR2 FNYEAQ. V was pared by 6 bases and J by 6 bases, with 8 bases between. The CDR3 covers 11 residues. Here the CDR3 reads CASRPDHGYTF. The CDR3 region has the DNA TGTGCCAGCAGACCGGATCATGGCTACACCTTC.

The J gene is TRBJ2-7, the V gene TRBV6-1; D is undetermined. CDR3 length: 12 amino acids. The V end lost 8 bases, the J end lost 4 bases, and 12 bases lay between the germline ends. Germline-derived CDR1 and CDR2 are MNHNS and SASEGT. The CDR3 loop reads CASQKREYEQYF. The CDR3 coding sequence is TGTGCCAGCCAGAAAAGGGAATACGAGCAGTACTTC.

There are a few counts of this clone. The chain recombines TRBV28 with TRBJ2-7; no clear D. Trimming took off 5 bases at V and 2 bases at J, with 7 bases between the two ends. The CDR3 runs to 12 residues. The germline V gene has CDR1 MDHEN and CDR2 SYDVKM. The chain's CDR3 is CASSQETYEQYF. The CDR3 nucleotides are TGTGCCAGCAGTCAAGAGACCTACGAGCAGTACTTC. Full variable domain (outside the CDR3, taken from reference TRBV28 and TRBJ2-7): DVKVTQSSRYLVKRTGEKVFLECVQDMDHENMFWYRQDPGLGLRLIYFSYDVKMKEKGDIPEGYSVSREKKERFSLILESASTNQTSMYLCASSQETYEQYFGPGTRLTVT.

V is TRBV15 and J is TRBJ2-1, with a possible D match to TRBD2 (7 bases). Trimming removed 0 bases from V and 10 bases from J, with 16 bases in between. Germline V gene sequence: CDR1 LNHNV, CDR2 YYDKDF (reference sequence). The CDR3 has 15 amino acids. CDR3 loop: CATSRDRGATPEQFF. The CDR3 DNA sequence: TGTGCCACCAGCAGAGATCGGGGGGCGACCCCAGAGCAGTTCTTC. The full variable domain, in which reference TRBV15 and TRBJ2-1 provide the parts outside the CDR3, is DAMVIQNPRYQVTQFGKPVTLSCSQTLNHNVMYWYQQKSSQAPKLLFHYYDKDFNNEADTPDNFQSRRPNTSFCFLDIRSPGLGDTAMYLCATSRDRGATPEQFFGPGTRLTVL.

The J gene is TRBJ2-7, the V gene TRBV27; 10 bases are shared with TRBD2. Unmatched junction bases numbered 6, after V lost 3 bases and J lost 7 bases. CDR1 MNHEY and CDR2 SMNVEV come from the germline V gene (reference sequence). This CDR3 region has 14 residues. The CDR3 DNA follows: TGTGCCAGCAGTTTGAGTAGCGGGAGGAGAGAGCAGTACTTC. Protein product: CASSLSSGRREQYF.

This clone was counted a few times. V gene TRBV27 combines with J gene TRBJ2-7; no reliable D call. The CDR3 contains 13 residues. The germline CDR1 and CDR2 sequences are MNHEY and SMNVEV (reference sequence). V gave up 6 bases and J gave up 3 bases, with 12 bases separating them. This chain's CDR3 is CASSSDNYYEQYF. The CDR3 bases are TGTGCCAGCAGCTCAGACAACTACTACGAGCAGTACTTC.

This clone was recorded many times. This rearrangement joins TRBV15 to TRBJ2-7; no clear D gene. Germline loops: CDR1 LNHNV, CDR2 YYDKDF (reference sequence). The CDR3 has 12 residues. The V and J ends lost 8 bases and 3 bases respectively, with 11 bases between them. CDR3 in DNA: TGTGCCACCGAGGACGGCAACTACGAGCAGTACTTC. Its translation: CATEDGNYEQYF.

To note about this clone: Different DNA sequences within this sample yield the same CDR3. Here the CDR3 DNA reads TGTGCCAGCAGCCCCGGGACAGGGGCCTACAATGAGCAGTTCTTC. Translation: CASSPGTGAYNEQFF. The V call is TRBV5-4, the J call TRBJ2-1; the match to TRBD1 covers 10 bases. The CDR3 is 15 amino acids. V gave up 4 bases and J gave up 2 bases; unmatched junction bases: 3. CDR1 and CDR2 from the germline V gene are SGHNT and YYREEE (reference sequence).

The J gene is TRBJ2-4, the V gene TRBV19; TRBD1 is a possible D gene (6 bases). Trimming removed 5 bases from V and 7 bases from J, with 9 bases in between. This CDR3 region has 12 residues. Germline loops: CDR1 LNHDA, CDR2 SQIVND (reference sequence). Written as DNA, the CDR3 is TGTGCCAGTAGTGCCGACAGGAACATTCAGTACTTC. Translating gives CASSADRNIQYF. Combining the CDR3 with reference TRBV19 and TRBJ2-4 gives the whole variable domain DGGITQSPKYLFRKEGQNVTLSCEQNLNHDAMYWYRQDPGQGLRLIYYSQIVNDFQKGDIAEGYSVSREKKESFPLTVTSAQKNPTAFYLCASSADRNIQYFGAGTRLSVL.

The V and J genes are TRBV4-1 and TRBJ2-5; 12 bases align to TRBD2. Unmatched junction bases numbered 9, after V lost 0 bases and J lost 1 base. Germline V gives CDR1 MGHRA, CDR2 YSYEKL. The CDR3 length is 19 residues. CDR3: CASSQEEHLAGGLQETQYF. CDR3 DNA: TGCGCCAGCAGCCAAGAAGAGCATCTAGCGGGAGGGCTCCAAGAGACCCAGTACTTC.

This chain links TRBV11-2 with TRBJ2-2; 9 bases map to TRBD2. V was clipped by 5 bases and J by 4 bases; unmatched bases: 8. Germline V gene data show CDR1 as SGHAT and CDR2 as FQNNGV. This CDR3 region has 16 residues. CDR3 in amino acids: CASSVTSGRTTGELFF. The CDR3 coding sequence is TGTGCCAGCAGCGTGACTAGCGGCCGTACCACCGGGGAGCTGTTTTTT.

V gene TRBV25-1 combines with J gene TRBJ2-4, with 7 positions matching TRBD1. The germline V gene has CDR1 MGHDK and CDR2 SYGVNS. The CDR3 consists of 13 residues. V lost 5 bases to trimming and J lost 2 bases; unmatched junction nucleotides: 0. This CDR3 is CASSRGPKNIQYF. The CDR3 region has the DNA TGTGCCAGCAGTAGGGGGCCCAAAAACATTCAGTACTTC.

The chain carries TRBV19 and TRBJ1-5; TRBD1 is a possible D gene (5 bases). The CDR3 consists of 12 residues. V lost 5 bases and J lost 7, with 9 bases in between. The germline V gene encodes CDR1 LNHDA and CDR2 SQIVND (reference sequence). The CDR3 region has the DNA TGTGCCAGTAGTTCAGGGTACCAGCCCCAGCATTTT. This codes for CASSSGYQPQHF.

This clone has more than one count but fewer than ten. A far larger clone is only one base removed, so a read error is likely. The chain carries TRBV6-5 and TRBJ2-2; unclear D gene. Germline-derived CDR1 and CDR2 are MNHEY and SVGAGI. The ends were cut back, 2 bases at V and 3 bases at J, with 4 bases in the middle. This CDR3 comprises 13 residues. The CDR3 nucleotides are TGTGCCAGCAGTTACAGGTACACCGGGGAGCTGTTTTTT. This sequence encodes CASSYRYTGELFF.

This rearrangement joins TRBV10-2 to TRBJ2-7; D remains unclear. Per germline, CDR1 WSHSY and CDR2 SAAADI. The CDR3 runs 11 residues. The V end was cut by 5 bases, the J end by 3 bases, with 5 bases between. CDR3 in DNA: TGCGCCAGCAGTATCGACTACGAGCAGTACTTC. Its protein is CASSIDYEQYF.

This clone was found a few times. This chain links TRBV6-5 with TRBJ2-6, with D unresolved. Trimming left V 2 bases short and J 0 bases short, with 5 bases between. The CDR3 contains 15 residues. Germline V gives CDR1 MNHEY, CDR2 SVGAGI. The CDR3 nucleotides are TGTGCCAGCAGTTACGTGGTCTCTGGGGCCAACGTCCTGACTTTC. Protein: CASSYVVSGANVLTF.

In nucleotides, the CDR3 is TGTGCCACCAGCAGAGAGGCAGGGTACTACAATGAGCAGTTCTTC. Translation gives CATSREAGYYNEQFF. V and J are TRBV15 and TRBJ2-1; weak D call: TRBD1 (5 bases). Germline-derived CDR1 and CDR2 are LNHNV and YYDKDF (reference sequence). The CDR3 consists of 15 residues. Trimming shortened V by 0 bases and J by 3 bases, and 9 bases separated the two germline ends.

The V and J genes are TRBV6-5 and TRBJ2-7; a possible D gene is TRBD1 (6 bases). Germline assignment: CDR1 MNHEY and CDR2 SVGAGI. The CDR3 totals 12 residues. Trimming shortened V by 8 bases and J by 3 bases, and 11 bases separated the two germline ends. Here the CDR3 DNA reads TGTGCCAGCGCAGGGGCTAACTACGAGCAGTACTTC. Its translation: CASAGANYEQYF.

DNA of the CDR3: TGTGCCAGCAGTGAAAACAGAGGACAGGGGTACTCGAACACTGAAGCTTTCTTT. Its translation is CASSENRGQGYSNTEAFF. The V gene is TRBV6-1, the J gene TRBJ1-1; TRBD1 agrees at 9 bases. This CDR3 comprises 18 residues. CDR1 is MNHNS and CDR2 is SASEGT in the germline V gene. Losses at the gene ends were 2 bases for V and 1 base for J; bases not matched to a gene: 11.

This clone was detected many times. The chain carries TRBV6-4 and TRBJ2-1, with 11 nucleotides matching TRBD2. Trimming removed 6 bases from V and 7 bases from J; junction bases left unmatched: 8. The germline V gene encodes CDR1 MRHNA and CDR2 SNTAGT. This CDR3 has 15 amino acids. CDR3 sequence reads: CASSLLAGEGNEQFF. The CDR3 DNA follows: TGTGCCAGCAGCCTACTAGCGGGAGAGGGGAATGAGCAGTTCTTC.

The gene calls are TRBV5-1 and TRBJ2-1; unclear D gene. CDR3 size: 13 residues. Germline V gives CDR1 SGHRS, CDR2 YFSETQ. Between the trimmed V and J ends, which lost 0 bases and 6 bases, there was a span of 7 bases. This CDR3 reads CASSLGSANEQFF. The CDR3 region has the DNA TGCGCCAGCAGCTTGGGATCAGCCAATGAGCAGTTCTTC.

At least ten counts were recorded for this clone. This sample also contains other DNA sequences that code for the same CDR3. J is TRBJ2-2 and V is TRBV10-2, with 10 bases aligning to TRBD1. Germline V lookup: CDR1 WSHSY, CDR2 SAAADI. The CDR3 has 17 residues. Germline trimming cut 6 bases from V and 4 bases from J; bases unmatched to any gene: 11. CDR3 in amino acids: CASRDPDRGHGTGELFF. The CDR3 DNA reads TGCGCCAGCAGGGATCCAGACAGGGGGCACGGCACCGGGGAGCTGTTTTTT.